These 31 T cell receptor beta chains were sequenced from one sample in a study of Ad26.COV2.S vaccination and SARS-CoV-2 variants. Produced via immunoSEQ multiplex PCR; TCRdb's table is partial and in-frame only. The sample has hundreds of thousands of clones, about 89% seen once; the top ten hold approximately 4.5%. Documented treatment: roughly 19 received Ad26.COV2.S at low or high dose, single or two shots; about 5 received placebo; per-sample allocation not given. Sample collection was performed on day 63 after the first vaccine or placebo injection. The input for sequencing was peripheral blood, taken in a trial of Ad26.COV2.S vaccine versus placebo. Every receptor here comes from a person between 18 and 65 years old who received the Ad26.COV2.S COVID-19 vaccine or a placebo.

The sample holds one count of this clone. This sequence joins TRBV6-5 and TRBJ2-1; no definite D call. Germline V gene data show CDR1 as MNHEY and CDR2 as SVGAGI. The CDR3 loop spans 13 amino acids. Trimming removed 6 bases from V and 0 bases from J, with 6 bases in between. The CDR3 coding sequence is TGTGCCAGCAGCAGAGACTCCTACAATGAGCAGTTCTTC. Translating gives CASSRDSYNEQFF.

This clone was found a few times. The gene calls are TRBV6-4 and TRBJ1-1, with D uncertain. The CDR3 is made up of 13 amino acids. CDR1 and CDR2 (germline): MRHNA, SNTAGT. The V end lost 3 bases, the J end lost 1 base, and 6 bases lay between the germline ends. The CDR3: CASSERGNTEAFF. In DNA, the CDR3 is TGTGCCAGCAGTGAACGGGGGAACACTGAAGCTTTCTTT.

The DNA of the CDR3 is TGTGCCAGCAGCTCACTTCTGGGGGGCCGCACAGATACGCAGTATTTT. Protein: CASSSLLGGRTDTQYF. V and J are TRBV5-5 and TRBJ2-3; D might be TRBD1 or TRBD2, each matching 6 bases. The germline V gene encodes CDR1 SGHKS and CDR2 YYEKEE (reference sequence). The CDR3 is 16 residues long. Trimming stripped 3 bases from V and 1 base from J, with 15 bases between.

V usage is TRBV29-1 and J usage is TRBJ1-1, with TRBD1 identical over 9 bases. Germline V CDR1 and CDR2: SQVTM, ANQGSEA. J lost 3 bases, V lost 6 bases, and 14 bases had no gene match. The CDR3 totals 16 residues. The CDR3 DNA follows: TGCAGCGTCCAAGGGACAGGGAGGGAGGGGTACACTGAAGCTTTCTTT. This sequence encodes CSVQGTGREGYTEAFF.

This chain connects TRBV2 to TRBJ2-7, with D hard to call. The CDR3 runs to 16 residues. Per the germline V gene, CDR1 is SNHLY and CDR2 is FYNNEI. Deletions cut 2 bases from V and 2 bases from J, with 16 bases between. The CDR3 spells CASSEPSELSAYEQYF. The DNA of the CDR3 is TGTGCCAGCAGTGAACCGTCGGAATTAAGCGCCTACGAGCAGTACTTC.

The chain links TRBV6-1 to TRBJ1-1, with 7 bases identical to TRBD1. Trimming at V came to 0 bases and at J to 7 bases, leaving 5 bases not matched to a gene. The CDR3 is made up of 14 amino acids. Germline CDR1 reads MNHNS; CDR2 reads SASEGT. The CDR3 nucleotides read TGTGCCAGCAGTGAAGCGGGCAGGGGGGATGAAGCTTTCTTT. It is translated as CASSEAGRGDEAFF.

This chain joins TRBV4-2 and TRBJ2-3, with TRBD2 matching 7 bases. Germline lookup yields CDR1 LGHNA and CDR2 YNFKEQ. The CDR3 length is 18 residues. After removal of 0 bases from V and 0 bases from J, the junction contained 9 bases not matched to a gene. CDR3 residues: CASSQDRGLAVSTDTQYF. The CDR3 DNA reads TGTGCCAGCAGCCAAGATAGAGGGCTAGCGGTCAGCACAGATACGCAGTATTTT.

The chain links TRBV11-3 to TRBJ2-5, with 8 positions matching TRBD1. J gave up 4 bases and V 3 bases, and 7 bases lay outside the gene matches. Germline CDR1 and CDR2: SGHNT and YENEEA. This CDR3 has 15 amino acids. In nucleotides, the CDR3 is TGTGCCAGCAGCTTTCGGACAGGGATCTTAGAGACCCAGTACTTC. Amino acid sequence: CASSFRTGILETQYF. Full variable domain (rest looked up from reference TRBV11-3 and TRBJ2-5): EAGVVQSPRYKIIEKKQPVAFWCNPISGHNTLYWYLQNLGQGPELLIRYENEEAVDDSQLPKDRFSAERLKGVDSTLKIQPAELGDSAVYLCASSFRTGILETQYFGPGTRLLVL.

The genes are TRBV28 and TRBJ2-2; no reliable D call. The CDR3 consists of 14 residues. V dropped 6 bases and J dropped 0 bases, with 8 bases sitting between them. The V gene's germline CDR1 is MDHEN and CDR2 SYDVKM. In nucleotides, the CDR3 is TGTGCCAGCAGGGACGGTACGAACACCGGGGAGCTGTTTTTT. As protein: CASRDGTNTGELFF. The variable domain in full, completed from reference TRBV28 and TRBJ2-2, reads DVKVTQSSRYLVKRTGEKVFLECVQDMDHENMFWYRQDPGLGLRLIYFSYDVKMKEKGDIPEGYSVSREKKERFSLILESASTNQTSMYLCASRDGTNTGELFFGEGSRLTVL.

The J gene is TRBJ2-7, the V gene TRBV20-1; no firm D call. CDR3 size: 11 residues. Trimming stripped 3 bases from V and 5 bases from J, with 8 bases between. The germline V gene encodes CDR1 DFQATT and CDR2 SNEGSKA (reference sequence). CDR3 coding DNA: TGCAGTGCTAGGTTTTCTGACGAGCAGTACTTC. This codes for CSARFSDEQYF.

Written as DNA, the CDR3 is TGTGCCAGCTATCTGAACAGGGGTGGCTACACCTTC. Its translation: CASYLNRGGYTF. This sequence joins TRBV2 and TRBJ1-2, with TRBD1 matching 7 bases. The CDR3 has 12 amino acids. Germline CDR1 SNHLY, CDR2 FYNNEI. The trim removed 8 bases at V and 7 bases at J, leaving 7 bases unmatched. Using reference TRBV2 and TRBJ1-2 for the parts outside the CDR3, the full variable domain is EPEVTQTPSHQVTQMGQEVILRCVPISNHLYFYWYRQILGQKVEFLVSFYNNEISEKSEIFDDQFSVERPDGSNFTLKIRSTKLEDSAMYFCASYLNRGGYTFGSGTRLTVV.

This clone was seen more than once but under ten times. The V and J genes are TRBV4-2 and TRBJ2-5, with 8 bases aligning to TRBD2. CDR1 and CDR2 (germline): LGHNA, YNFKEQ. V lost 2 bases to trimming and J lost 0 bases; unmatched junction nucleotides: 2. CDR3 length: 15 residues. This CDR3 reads CASSQQRGNQETQYF. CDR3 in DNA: TGTGCCAGCAGCCAACAGCGGGGGAACCAAGAGACCCAGTACTTC.

The CDR3 spells CASSLIGRQETQYF. Here the CDR3 DNA reads TGTGCCAGCAGTTTAATCGGCAGACAAGAGACCCAGTACTTC. The chain recombines TRBV27 with TRBJ2-5; no reliable D call. CDR3 length: 14 residues. V lost 2 bases and J lost 2, with 9 bases in between. The germline gives CDR1 MNHEY, CDR2 SMNVEV (reference sequence).

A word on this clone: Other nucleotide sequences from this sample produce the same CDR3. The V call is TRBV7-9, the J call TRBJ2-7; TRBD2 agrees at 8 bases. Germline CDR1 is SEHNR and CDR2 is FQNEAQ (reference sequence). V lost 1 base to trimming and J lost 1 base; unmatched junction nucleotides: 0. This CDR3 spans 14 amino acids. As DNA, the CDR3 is TGTGCCAGCAGCTTAGGCGGGGGGTCCTACGAGCAGTACTTC. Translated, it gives CASSLGGGSYEQYF.

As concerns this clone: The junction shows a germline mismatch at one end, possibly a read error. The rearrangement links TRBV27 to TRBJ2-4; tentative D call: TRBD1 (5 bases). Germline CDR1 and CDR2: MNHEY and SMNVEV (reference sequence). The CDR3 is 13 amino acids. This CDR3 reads CTSSLSGKNIQYF. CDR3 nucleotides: TGTACCAGCAGTTTATCAGGGAAAAACATTCAGTACTTC.

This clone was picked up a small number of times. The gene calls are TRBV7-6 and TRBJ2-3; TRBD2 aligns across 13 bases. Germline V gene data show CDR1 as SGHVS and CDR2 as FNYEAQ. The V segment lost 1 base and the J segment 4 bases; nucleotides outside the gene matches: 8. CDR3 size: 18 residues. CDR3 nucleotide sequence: TGTGCCAGCAGCTTAGGTGGACTAGCGGGAGATCGGGCAGATACGCAGTATTTT. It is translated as CASSLGGLAGDRADTQYF.

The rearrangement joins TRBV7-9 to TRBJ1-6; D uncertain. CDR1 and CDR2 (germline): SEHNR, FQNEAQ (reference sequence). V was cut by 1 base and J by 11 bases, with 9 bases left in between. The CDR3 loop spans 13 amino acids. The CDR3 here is CASSLDRETPLHF. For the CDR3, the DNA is TGTGCCAGCAGCTTAGACCGGGAGACACCCCTCCACTTT.

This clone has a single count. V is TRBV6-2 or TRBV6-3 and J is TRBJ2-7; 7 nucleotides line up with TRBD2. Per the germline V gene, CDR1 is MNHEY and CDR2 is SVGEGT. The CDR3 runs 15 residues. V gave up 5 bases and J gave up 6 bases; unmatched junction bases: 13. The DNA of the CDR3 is TGTGCCAGCAGTGAGCTAAAAAGCGGGAAAATCGAGCAGTACTTC. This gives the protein CASSELKSGKIEQYF.

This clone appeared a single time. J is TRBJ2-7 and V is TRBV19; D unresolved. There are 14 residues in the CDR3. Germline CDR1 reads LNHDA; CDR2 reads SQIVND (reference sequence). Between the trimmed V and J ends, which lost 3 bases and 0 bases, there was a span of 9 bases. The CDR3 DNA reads TGTGCCAGTAGTATGTCTACAAGCTCCTACGAGCAGTACTTC. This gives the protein CASSMSTSSYEQYF.

The CDR3 is CSVEEGAYEQYF. CDR3 coding DNA: TGCAGCGTTGAGGAGGGCGCCTACGAGCAGTACTTC. This chain connects TRBV29-1 to TRBJ2-7; possibly TRBD2 for D (6 bases). CDR1 SQVTM and CDR2 ANQGSEA come from the germline V gene. The CDR3 has 12 residues. V lost 3 bases, J lost 2 bases, and 8 bases lay in between.

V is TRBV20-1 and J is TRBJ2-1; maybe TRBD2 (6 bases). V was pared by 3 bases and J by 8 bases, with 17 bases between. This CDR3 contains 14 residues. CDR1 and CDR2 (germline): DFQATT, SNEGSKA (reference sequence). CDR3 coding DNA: TGCAGTGCTAGTCATGGGAGGATTTTCGATGAGCAGTTCTTC. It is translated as CSASHGRIFDEQFF.

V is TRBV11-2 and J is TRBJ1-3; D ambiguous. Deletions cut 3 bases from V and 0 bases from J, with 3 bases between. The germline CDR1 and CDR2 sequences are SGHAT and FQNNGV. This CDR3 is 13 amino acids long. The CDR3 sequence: CASSFSSGNTIYF. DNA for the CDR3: TGTGCCAGCAGCTTCAGCTCTGGAAACACCATATATTTT.

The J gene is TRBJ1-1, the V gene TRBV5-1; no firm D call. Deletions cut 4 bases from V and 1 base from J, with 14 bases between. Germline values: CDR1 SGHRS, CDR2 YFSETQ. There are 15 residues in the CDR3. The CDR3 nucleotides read TGCGCCAGCAGCATCCGGGCCGATGGGAACACTGAAGCTTTCTTT. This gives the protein CASSIRADGNTEAFF.

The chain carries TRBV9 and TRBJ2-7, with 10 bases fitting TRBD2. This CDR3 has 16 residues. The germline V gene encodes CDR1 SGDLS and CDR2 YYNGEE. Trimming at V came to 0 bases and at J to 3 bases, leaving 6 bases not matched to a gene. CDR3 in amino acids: CASSVDGLAGVYEQYF. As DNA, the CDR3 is TGTGCCAGCAGCGTAGATGGGCTAGCGGGGGTCTACGAGCAGTACTTC.

The CDR3 sequence is CASSLGVLGNTIYF. CDR3 coding DNA: TGTGCCAGTTCCCTTGGGGTTCTCGGAAACACCATATATTTT. This sequence joins TRBV19 and TRBJ1-3; D gene ambiguous. The CDR3 spans 14 residues. The germline V and J ends were trimmed by 8 bases and 4 bases, with 15 bases remaining between them. Germline CDR1 and CDR2: LNHDA and SQIVND (reference sequence).

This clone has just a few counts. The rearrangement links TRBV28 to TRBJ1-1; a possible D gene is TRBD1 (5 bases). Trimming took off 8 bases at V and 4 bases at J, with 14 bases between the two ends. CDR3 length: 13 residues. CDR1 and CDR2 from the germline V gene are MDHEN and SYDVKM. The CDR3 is CASLGTKGTEAFF. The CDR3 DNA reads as TGTGCCAGCTTGGGGACTAAGGGCACTGAAGCTTTCTTT.

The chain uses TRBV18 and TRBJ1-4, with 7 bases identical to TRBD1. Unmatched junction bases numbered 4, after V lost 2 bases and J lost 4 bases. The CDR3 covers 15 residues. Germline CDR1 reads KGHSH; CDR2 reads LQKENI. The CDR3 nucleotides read TGTGCCAGCTCACCAAAGGGGGCAGATAATGAAAAACTGTTTTTT. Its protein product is CASSPKGADNEKLFF.

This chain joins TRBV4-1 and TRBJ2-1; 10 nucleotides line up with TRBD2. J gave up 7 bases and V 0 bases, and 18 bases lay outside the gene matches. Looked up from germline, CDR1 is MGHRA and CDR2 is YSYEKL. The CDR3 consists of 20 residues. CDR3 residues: CASSQDSHRRASGRLNEQFF. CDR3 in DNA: TGCGCCAGCAGCCAAGATAGCCACAGGCGGGCTAGCGGGAGATTAAATGAGCAGTTCTTC.

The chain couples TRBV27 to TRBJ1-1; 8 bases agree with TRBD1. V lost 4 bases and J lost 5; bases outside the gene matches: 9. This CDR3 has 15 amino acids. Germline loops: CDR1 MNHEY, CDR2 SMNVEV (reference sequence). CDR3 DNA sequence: TGTGCCAGCAGTTCCCCAGGGGGCGGATGGACTGAAGCTTTCTTT. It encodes CASSSPGGGWTEAFF.

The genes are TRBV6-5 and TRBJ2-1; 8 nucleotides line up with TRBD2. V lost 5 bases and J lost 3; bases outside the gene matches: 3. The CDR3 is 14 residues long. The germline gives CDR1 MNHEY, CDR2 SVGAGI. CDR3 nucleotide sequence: TGTGCCAGCAGTCGGGGGGGCAGCTACAATGAGCAGTTCTTC. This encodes CASSRGGSYNEQFF.

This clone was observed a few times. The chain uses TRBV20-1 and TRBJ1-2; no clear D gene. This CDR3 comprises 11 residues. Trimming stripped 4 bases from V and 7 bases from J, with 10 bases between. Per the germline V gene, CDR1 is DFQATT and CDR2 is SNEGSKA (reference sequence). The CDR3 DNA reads TGCAGTGCTACCCGTTACTTTGGCTACACCTTC. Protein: CSATRYFGYTF.